This T cell receptor (beta chain) appears in the sequencing data of a study of blood T cell repertoires in COVID-19. Cohorts were determined from participant-reported clinical history. The recovered donors of Cohort 3 showed two negative PCRs, clearance, or symptom resolution. Using immunoSEQ multiplex PCR, the repertoire was profiled, and TCRdb retains in-frame clones only, with some absent. The profile shows more than 300,000 clones, 85% to 90% of them singletons. CDR1 is LGHDT, CDR2 YNNKEL, per germline (reference sequence). The V end was cut by 0 bases, the J end by 7 bases, with 16 bases between. This CDR3 comprises 16 residues.

The J gene is TRBJ1-3, the V gene TRBV3-1 (or the pseudogene TRBV3-2), with D unresolved. This clonotype was sampled from a man younger than 45 who had recovered from COVID-19. Sequenced input: PBMCs or T cells enriched from blood (not recorded which). The CDR3 sequence is CASSQDPRSARNTIYF. Written as DNA, the CDR3 is TGTGCCAGCAGCCAAGACCCTCGGAGTGCGCGGAACACCATATATTTT.